This entry is about one TCR beta chain. The data belong to a study of control samples from healthy donors and cancer patients. With 4 bases removed from V and 0 bases from J, the gap between germline ends came to 17 bases. The CDR3 extends over 18 amino acids. The germline V gene has CDR1 SGHDT and CDR2 YYEEEE. Profiling relied on immunoSEQ multiplex PCR, and the TCRdb table lists in-frame clones only, not all of them. This sample has over 200,000 clones; 82% occur once, and the top ten carry 13%. Sequencing was done on a sample of PBMCs. This chain connects TRBV5-6 to TRBJ1-6, with D maybe TRBD1 (5 bases). The TCR originated in a woman aged 55 to 70 with lung cancer. As DNA, the CDR3 is TGTGCCAGCAGCCCCCGGGGCAGTCCTTTCTCCTATAATTCACCCCTCCACTTT. It encodes CASSPRGSPFSYNSPLHF. The full variable domain, completed using reference TRBV5-6 and TRBJ1-6, is DAGVTQSPTHLIKTRGQQVTLRCSPKSGHDTVSWYQQALGQGPQFIFQYYEEEERQRGNFPDRFSGHQFPNYSSELNVNALLLGDSALYLCASSPRGSPFSYNSPLHFGNGTRLTVT.